Below are 29 T cell receptor beta chains sequenced from a single sample in a study of T cell changes during pregnancy in multiple sclerosis. Profiled with immunoSEQ multiplex PCR; TCRdb holds only in-frame clones, not every one. The repertoire holds 65,000 to 85,000 clones, approximately 88% seen once, with more than 0.8% in the top ten. Sequencing was performed on peripheral blood, taken in the first trimester of pregnancy. Receptors were obtained from a female donor in good health, enrolled as a control in a pregnancy study.

The chain couples TRBV9 to TRBJ1-5, with 8 bases identical to TRBD1. The CDR3 spans 18 residues. Germline CDR1 reads SGDLS; CDR2 reads YYNGEE. J lost 4 bases, V lost 4 bases, and 16 bases had no gene match. The chain's CDR3 is CASSRGGGGQGWNQPQHF. CDR3 DNA sequence: TGTGCCAGCAGCCGAGGGGGGGGCGGACAGGGATGGAATCAGCCCCAGCATTTT. Full variable domain (outside the CDR3, taken from reference TRBV9 and TRBJ1-5): DSGVTQTPKHLITATGQRVTLRCSPRSGDLSVYWYQQSLDQGLQFLIQYYNGEERAKGNILERFSAQQFPDLHSELNLSSLELGDSALYFCASSRGGGGQGWNQPQHFGDGTRLSIL.

This clone turned up a few times. This rearrangement joins TRBV6-5 to TRBJ1-2; 7 positions agree with TRBD1. This CDR3 spans 14 amino acids. CDR1 is MNHEY and CDR2 is SVGAGI in the germline V gene. V was pared by 6 bases and J by 0 bases, with 4 bases of the junction left unmatched. CDR3: CASSGDSSNYGYTF. As DNA, the CDR3 is TGTGCCAGCAGCGGGGACAGTTCTAACTATGGCTACACCTTC.

This clone appeared once. The genes are TRBV9 and TRBJ2-3; no clear D. Per the germline V gene, CDR1 is SGDLS and CDR2 is YYNGEE. V lost 6 bases and J 1 base, leaving 12 bases between the germline ends. The CDR3 covers 14 residues. In DNA, the CDR3 is TGTGCCAGCACCACAGATCTGGGCACAGATACGCAGTATTTT. Its translation: CASTTDLGTDTQYF.

Of note for this clone: One junction end does not reproduce the germline sequence, and a read error may be involved. V gene TRBV6-1 combines with J gene TRBJ2-7, with 7 bases that match TRBD1. CDR3 length: 11 amino acids. CDR1 and CDR2 (germline): MNHNS, SASEGT. As DNA, the CDR3 is TGTGCCAGCATGGCCCTCGGACAGGTGAACTTC. Translating gives CASMALGQVNF.

The chain joins TRBV25-1 to TRBJ2-1, with 9 bases aligning to TRBD2. The V segment lost 8 bases and the J segment 6 bases; nucleotides outside the gene matches: 8. CDR1 MGHDK and CDR2 SYGVNS come from the germline V gene. This CDR3 comprises 14 residues. CDR3 in amino acids: CASSGLAPSNEQFF. In nucleotides, the CDR3 is TGTGCCAGCTCCGGACTAGCGCCATCCAATGAGCAGTTCTTC.

The J gene is TRBJ1-4, the V gene TRBV5-1; D remains unclear. The V and J ends lost 3 bases and 0 bases respectively, with 6 bases between them. Looked up from germline, CDR1 is SGHRS and CDR2 is YFSETQ. The CDR3 sequence is 14 residues long. Here the CDR3 reads CASSSVATNEKLFF. The DNA of the CDR3 is TGCGCCAGCAGCTCGGTAGCAACTAATGAAAAACTGTTTTTT.

The chain combines TRBV19 with TRBJ1-5; D may be TRBD1 (6 bases). The V end was cut by 11 bases, the J end by 1 base, with 24 bases between. The CDR3 contains 17 residues. The germline gives CDR1 LNHDA, CDR2 SQIVND (reference sequence). DNA of the CDR3: TGTGCCCGAAGGGGGGGCGATATATTATGGAGCAATCAGCCCCAGCATTTT. Protein product: CARRGGDILWSNQPQHF.

This rearrangement joins TRBV28 to TRBJ2-5; 11 nucleotides align to TRBD1. This CDR3 contains 15 residues. The ends lost 2 bases at V and 5 bases at J; junction bases unmatched: 4. In germline, CDR1 is MDHEN, CDR2 SYDVKM. This CDR3 is CASSLVGTGGETQYF. Written as DNA, the CDR3 is TGTGCCAGCAGTTTAGTGGGGACAGGGGGGGAGACCCAGTACTTC.

This sequence joins TRBV29-1 and TRBJ1-2; unclear D gene. V was cut by 4 bases and J by 4 bases, with 13 bases left in between. This CDR3 region has 13 residues. Germline loops: CDR1 SQVTM, CDR2 ANQGSEA. In nucleotides, the CDR3 is TGCAGCGTTGCTACGGGTGAGGGCTATGGCTACACCTTC. This encodes CSVATGEGYGYTF.

The V and J genes are TRBV7-9 and TRBJ2-2; tentatively, D is TRBD1 (6 bases). Trimming took off 5 bases at V and 0 bases at J, with 10 bases between the two ends. The CDR3 loop spans 15 amino acids. CDR1 SEHNR and CDR2 FQNEAQ come from the germline V gene (reference sequence). CDR3 coding DNA: TGTGCCAGCAGCCACCGGGACACGAACACCGGGGAGCTGTTTTTT. It codes for CASSHRDTNTGELFF.

V gene TRBV6-6 combines with J gene TRBJ2-1; D gene uncertain. CDR3 length equals 14 residues. In germline, CDR1 is MNHNY, CDR2 SVGAGI (reference sequence). Trimming took 0 bases from V and 8 from J, leaving 11 bases between them. CDR3 sequence: CASSYSQNVDEQFF. CDR3 nucleotide sequence: TGTGCCAGCAGTTACTCCCAGAATGTCGATGAGCAGTTCTTC.

The chain uses TRBV28 and TRBJ2-3; 8 bases fit TRBD2. Germline trimming cut 5 bases from V and 0 bases from J; bases unmatched to any gene: 1. The V gene's germline CDR1 is MDHEN and CDR2 SYDVKM. The CDR3 consists of 14 residues. CDR3 sequence (DNA): TGTGCCAGCAGTAGCGGGAGTAGCACAGATACGCAGTATTTT. Translated: CASSSGSSTDTQYF.

V and J are TRBV7-2 and TRBJ1-2; weak D call: TRBD1 (6 bases). Germline V gene sequence: CDR1 SGHTA, CDR2 FQGNSA. Trimming stripped 5 bases from V and 8 bases from J, with 18 bases between. The CDR3 spans 14 residues. As DNA, the CDR3 is TGTGCCAGCAGCCCGCCGGGGGGCCCACGGGGCTACACCTTC. Translation: CASSPPGGPRGYTF.

V is TRBV21-1 and J is TRBJ2-7; the listed D gene, TRBD1, was not tested against the DNA. TRBV21-1 represents a pseudogene. CDR3 length: 17 amino acids. The CDR3 protein is CASSPWGQISSTYEQYF. The CDR3 DNA follows: TGTGCCAGCAGCCCATGGGGACAGATATCATCTACCTACGAGCAGTACTTC.

CDR3 nucleotide sequence: TGTGCCAGCAGCTTAGTCGGCGAGCGGTCCGCCTACGAGCAGTACTTC. It encodes CASSLVGERSAYEQYF. The chain is built from TRBV11-2 and TRBJ2-7, with D possibly matching TRBD2 (5 bases). CDR1 is SGHAT and CDR2 is FQNNGV in the germline V gene. With 1 base removed from V and 2 bases from J, the gap between germline ends came to 15 bases. The CDR3 runs to 16 residues.

This clone was seen a handful of times. V and J are TRBV27 and TRBJ1-1; D is ambiguous. Germline CDR1 reads MNHEY; CDR2 reads SMNVEV (reference sequence). This CDR3 region has 13 residues. Trimming cost V 2 bases and J 1 base, with 5 bases left between them. CDR3 coding DNA: TGTGCCAGCAGTTTAGGAGGGAACACTGAAGCTTTCTTT. This sequence encodes CASSLGGNTEAFF.

This clone appeared a single time. The chain has TRBV5-1 and TRBJ2-3; no clear D. Germline CDR1 reads SGHRS; CDR2 reads YFSETQ. This CDR3 contains 12 residues. V was trimmed by 0 bases and J by 6 bases, leaving 5 bases between them. CDR3 protein: CASSLVADTQYF. The CDR3 nucleotides read TGCGCCAGCAGCTTGGTCGCGGATACGCAGTATTTT.

The chain recombines TRBV7-2 with TRBJ1-1; TRBD1 matches at 7 bases. After removal of 5 bases from V and 2 bases from J, the junction contained 5 bases not matched to a gene. The CDR3 spans 14 residues. Germline V gene sequence: CDR1 SGHTA, CDR2 FQGNSA. CDR3 in amino acids: CASSLTGANTEAFF. The CDR3 DNA is TGTGCCAGCAGCCTAACAGGGGCAAACACTGAAGCTTTCTTT.

The chain employs TRBV18 and TRBJ2-1, with 7 bases fitting TRBD1. The germline V gene has CDR1 KGHSH and CDR2 LQKENI. The CDR3 runs 15 residues. The trim removed 2 bases at V and 4 bases at J, leaving 5 bases unmatched. The CDR3 is CASSPSPDRYNEQFF. The CDR3 DNA follows: TGTGCCAGCTCACCAAGCCCGGACAGGTACAATGAGCAGTTCTTC.

The V and J genes are TRBV28 and TRBJ1-6; TRBD1 might be the D (6 bases). Trimming removed 6 bases at V and 8 bases at J, with 14 bases between. CDR1 and CDR2 from the germline V gene are MDHEN and SYDVKM. This CDR3 comprises 14 residues. The CDR3 DNA reads TGTGCCAGCAGCGAGCCCTCAGGGGATTCACCCCTCCACTTT. Its translation is CASSEPSGDSPLHF.

The chain is built from TRBV2 and TRBJ1-2; 11 bases are a match to TRBD1. V shed 7 bases, J shed 7 bases, and the junction held 11 bases outside the gene matches. Germline V lookup: CDR1 SNHLY, CDR2 FYNNEI. The CDR3 is made up of 15 amino acids. CDR3 protein: CASTKEDRGLAGYTF. CDR3 DNA: TGTGCCAGCACCAAAGAGGACAGGGGGCTTGCTGGCTACACCTTC.

The V gene is TRBV5-6, the J gene TRBJ1-2; a possible D gene is TRBD1 (5 bases). The CDR3 totals 14 residues. Germline CDR1 reads SGHDT; CDR2 reads YYEEEE. V shed 4 bases and J shed 1 base, with 11 bases lying between them. The CDR3 sequence: CASSPWGVNYGYTF. For the CDR3, the DNA is TGTGCCAGCAGCCCGTGGGGGGTTAACTATGGCTACACCTTC.

A single count supports this clone. This rearrangement joins TRBV6-1 to TRBJ1-1, with D possibly being TRBD1 (6 bases). This CDR3 has 12 residues. V lost 7 bases to trimming and J lost 8 bases, with 14 bases between them. Per the germline V gene, CDR1 is MNHNS and CDR2 is SASEGT. The CDR3 DNA sequence: TGTGCCAGCAATGGACAGAAGTGGGAAGCTTTCTTT. Translating gives CASNGQKWEAFF.

This clone showed up just once. This chain links TRBV2 with TRBJ2-5; 8 bases line up with TRBD2. The germline V gene encodes CDR1 SNHLY and CDR2 FYNNEI. The CDR3 covers 16 residues. The V gene end was trimmed by 7 bases and the J gene end by 1 base; junction bases not matched to a gene: 11. For the CDR3, the DNA is TGTGCCAGCAAGGGGGGAACTAGCGGTTTCCAAGAGACCCAGTACTTC. It specifies CASKGGTSGFQETQYF.

Comments on this clone: This specimen includes other DNA sequences encoding the same CDR3. V is TRBV5-1 and J is TRBJ1-2; D unresolved. The CDR3 covers 12 residues. V was cut by 0 bases and J by 5 bases, with 5 bases left in between. Germline V gives CDR1 SGHRS, CDR2 YFSETQ. The DNA of the CDR3 is TGCGCCAGCAGCTTGGACGGGTATGGCTACACCTTC. This translates into CASSLDGYGYTF.

CDR3 nucleotide sequence: TGTGCCAGCAGTGAATCCACAGTCCGGAGGGGCTACACCTTC. Amino acids: CASSESTVRRGYTF. The V call is TRBV25-1, the J call TRBJ1-2; unclear D gene. Germline values: CDR1 MGHDK, CDR2 SYGVNS. This CDR3 is built from 14 residues. V was trimmed by 1 base and J by 8 bases, leaving 14 bases between them.

The chain couples TRBV19 to TRBJ2-1, with 10 positions matching TRBD1. CDR3 length: 14 residues. Per the germline V gene, CDR1 is LNHDA and CDR2 is SQIVND (reference sequence). Unmatched junction bases numbered 9, after V lost 10 bases and J lost 6 bases. The DNA of the CDR3 is TGTGCCACCCAGTCCCGGACAGGGGGCAATGAGCAGTTCTTC. It encodes CATQSRTGGNEQFF.

The chain has TRBV11-3 and TRBJ2-1; D is unclear. The CDR3 contains 15 residues. CDR1 and CDR2 (germline): SGHNT, YENEEA. The germline V and J ends were trimmed by 4 bases and 4 bases, with 14 bases remaining between them. The CDR3, as DNA: TGTGCCAGCAGCTCTGGAGCTAGTAGGTACAATGAGCAGTTCTTC. Encoded protein: CASSSGASRYNEQFF.

This clone was observed a few times. The chain carries TRBV6-1 and TRBJ2-2; a possible D gene is TRBD1 (5 bases). The germline V gene has CDR1 MNHNS and CDR2 SASEGT. The V end was cut by 2 bases, the J end by 0 bases, with 10 bases between. This CDR3 comprises 16 residues. CDR3 residues: CASSEPGQTNTGELFF. CDR3 nucleotide sequence: TGTGCCAGCAGTGAACCTGGACAAACGAACACCGGGGAGCTGTTTTTT.